The T cell receptor (beta chain) described here comes from a study of T cell changes during pregnancy in multiple sclerosis (dated by TCRdb to the late 2010s). Study-level background: Changes in the T cell repertoire over the course of pregnancy were examined in this study in women with multiple sclerosis.

On this clone: Its antigen has not been determined. The sample holds no much larger clone one base away, and base qualities are not on file.

Preparation of the library involved the immunoSEQ multiplex PCR assay. This is the immuneACCESS table as TCRdb keeps it, with only in-frame sequences that have V and J called. A part of the clones is gone; compared with another copy, unresolved V genes explain less than half, and the rest is unexplained. Within this sample are under 45,000 clones, with about nine tenths of them counted one time only. The top ten clones comprise over 0.55% of the sample. The germline V gene sets CDR1 to KGHSH and CDR2 to LQKENI. The CDR3 covers 15 residues, taking in both the cysteine and the phenylalanine. The kept DNA is CDR3 alone, 45 bases in frame from the first base. Here V drops 0 bases and J drops 6 bases, and the junction holds 3 bases not matched to any gene.

The source of this sequence is a female donor with multiple sclerosis, enrolled in a pregnancy study. Sequencing used CD4+ T cells from peripheral blood mononuclear cells, obtained in the first trimester of pregnancy. The sequence links TRBV18 to TRBJ2-7; 12 bases in between match TRBD2. At the DNA level, the sequence is TGTGCCAGCTCACCACCGACTAGCGGGAGCCCCGAGCAGTACTTC. The encoded protein is CASSPPTSGSPEQYF. The CDR3 plus the reference TRBV18 and TRBJ2-7 genes for the other parts give the full variable domain: NAGVMQNPRHLVRRRGQEARLRCSPMKGHSHVYWYRQLPEEGLKFMVYLQKENIIDESGMPKERFSAEFPKEGPSILRIQQVVRGDSAAYFCASSPPTSGSPEQYFGPGTRLTVT.